Following are 17 T cell receptor beta chains from one sample sequenced in a study of blood T cell repertoires in COVID-19. Sequencing was performed with immunoSEQ multiplex PCR; in TCRdb, only in-frame clones are kept and a portion is missing. The sample yields roughly 100,000 clones, 80% to 90% seen once. Sequenced: peripheral blood. Source of these receptors: a human donor in a cohort sampled during active COVID-19.

The V gene is TRBV24-1, the J gene TRBJ2-2; tentative D call: TRBD1 (5 bases). The CDR3 is made up of 13 amino acids. V lost 7 bases to trimming and J lost 5 bases, with 10 bases between them. CDR1 and CDR2 (germline): KGHDR, SFDVKD. The DNA for the CDR3 is TGTGCCACCAGGGACACTAAGACCGGGGAGCTGTTTTTT. Translating gives CATRDTKTGELFF.

J is TRBJ2-3 and V is TRBV4-3; D is perhaps TRBD1 (6 bases). The V end was cut by 2 bases, the J end by 0 bases, with 6 bases between. CDR3 size: 14 residues. Germline V CDR1 and CDR2: LGHNA, YSLEER. The CDR3 DNA follows: TGCGCCAGCAGCCAACAGGGGAGCACAGATACGCAGTATTTT. It yields the protein CASSQQGSTDTQYF.

This rearrangement joins TRBV27 to TRBJ1-6; 8 bases line up with TRBD1. V gave up 5 bases and J gave up 2 bases; unmatched junction bases: 2. This CDR3 is built from 15 residues. Germline values: CDR1 MNHEY, CDR2 SMNVEV (reference sequence). CDR3 sequence: CASSDRGPYNSPLHF. CDR3 sequence (DNA): TGTGCCAGCAGTGACAGGGGACCCTATAATTCACCCCTCCACTTT.

Points on this clone: In the same sample, other DNA sequences code for this CDR3. V and J are TRBV6-5 and TRBJ1-2, with 8 bases fitting TRBD1. V trimming: 6 bases; J trimming: 5 bases; junction bases outside the gene matches: 8. The length of the CDR3 is 14 residues. The V gene's germline CDR1 is MNHEY and CDR2 SVGAGI. This CDR3 reads CASRETGAVYGYTF. DNA of the CDR3: TGTGCCAGCAGGGAGACAGGGGCCGTTTATGGCTACACCTTC.

This chain links TRBV5-1 with TRBJ1-2; 8 nucleotides match TRBD1. The CDR3 spans 14 residues. Germline CDR1 SGHRS, CDR2 YFSETQ. The trim removed 4 bases at V and 4 bases at J, leaving 6 bases unmatched. In DNA form, the CDR3 reads TGCGCCAGCAGCCCCGGACAGGGTCCCTATGGCTACACCTTC. Amino acid sequence: CASSPGQGPYGYTF.

The CDR3 region is CATSDDTGTGDFTGELFF. Here the CDR3 DNA reads TGTGCCACCAGTGACGATACCGGGACAGGGGATTTCACCGGGGAGCTGTTTTTT. This chain joins TRBV24-1 and TRBJ2-2, with TRBD1 identical over 10 bases. The CDR3 length is 18 residues. Per germline, CDR1 KGHDR and CDR2 SFDVKD. V dropped 4 bases and J dropped 4; count of bases not matched to a gene: 11.

CDR3 coding DNA: TGTGCCAGCAGTTTCGCGGGGGACACTGAAGCTTTCTTT. Its translation: CASSFAGDTEAFF. The chain employs TRBV12-3 or TRBV12-4 and TRBJ1-1, with D tentatively TRBD1 (5 bases). The CDR3 consists of 13 residues. V was shortened by 3 bases and J by 3 bases, with 8 bases between the two germline ends.

The chain joins TRBV5-5 to TRBJ2-7; the match to TRBD1 covers 8 bases. V was pared by 3 bases and J by 0 bases, with 11 bases of the junction left unmatched. Per the germline V gene, CDR1 is SGHKS and CDR2 is YYEKEE (reference sequence). This CDR3 contains 17 residues. Here the CDR3 DNA reads TGTGCCAGCAGCTCCTACGGACAGGGCTTGAGCTCCTACGAGCAGTACTTC. It encodes CASSSYGQGLSSYEQYF.

The gene calls are TRBV19 and TRBJ1-1; 9 nucleotides agree with TRBD1. The CDR3 is 17 amino acids. The V and J ends lost 0 bases and 6 bases, in that order; junction bases with no gene match: 11. Germline CDR1 reads LNHDA; CDR2 reads SQIVND (reference sequence). The CDR3: CASSIDQGQGYRAEAFF. The CDR3 DNA is TGTGCCAGTAGTATAGATCAAGGACAGGGGTATCGCGCTGAAGCTTTCTTT. The variable domain in full, with the rest retrieved from reference TRBV19 and TRBJ1-1, is DGGITQSPKYLFRKEGQNVTLSCEQNLNHDAMYWYRQDPGQGLRLIYYSQIVNDFQKGDIAEGYSVSREKKESFPLTVTSAQKNPTAFYLCASSIDQGQGYRAEAFFGQGTRLTVV.

The gene calls are TRBV6-5 and TRBJ1-6; no clear D gene. Germline V lookup: CDR1 MNHEY, CDR2 SVGAGI. CDR3 length: 13 residues. With 7 bases removed from V and 7 bases from J, the gap between germline ends came to 11 bases. Here the CDR3 DNA reads TGTGCCAGCAAACGGGGTATAAATTCACCCCTCCACTTT. The encoded protein is CASKRGINSPLHF.

V usage is TRBV7-2 and J usage is TRBJ1-5; D gene uncertain. Germline V gene sequence: CDR1 SGHTA, CDR2 FQGNSA. V shed 1 base and J shed 3 bases, with 10 bases lying between them. The CDR3 totals 15 residues. The CDR3: CASSLGSTINQPQHF. The DNA of the CDR3 is TGTGCCAGCAGCTTAGGGTCCACTATCAATCAGCCCCAGCATTTT.

A few counts support this clone. The genes are TRBV7-3 and TRBJ2-2; 7 bases are shared with TRBD1. CDR3 length: 16 amino acids. V lost 5 bases, J lost 7 bases, and 13 bases stayed unmatched. Germline assignment: CDR1 SGHTA and CDR2 FQGTGA. The CDR3 region is CASSPNPGQIHGELFF. In DNA, the CDR3 is TGTGCCAGCAGCCCTAATCCGGGACAGATCCACGGGGAGCTGTTTTTT.

The genes are TRBV5-1 and TRBJ2-7, with no clear D. V lost 4 bases, J lost 3 bases, and 17 bases lay in between. CDR3 length: 15 residues. CDR1 and CDR2 (germline): SGHRS, YFSETQ. The CDR3 protein is CASSPEGRGIYEQYF. The CDR3 DNA sequence: TGCGCCAGCAGCCCTGAAGGAAGAGGAATCTACGAGCAGTACTTC. The full variable domain, its missing parts supplied by reference TRBV5-1 and TRBJ2-7, is KAGVTQTPRYLIKTRGQQVTLSCSPISGHRSVSWYQQTPGQGLQFLFEYFSETQRNKGNFPGRFSGRQFSNSRSEMNVSTLELGDSALYLCASSPEGRGIYEQYFGPGTRLTVT.

The gene calls are TRBV7-2 and TRBJ2-7; the D gene is possibly TRBD1 (5 bases). The ends were cut back, 5 bases at V and 2 bases at J, with 10 bases in the middle. The CDR3 has 13 residues. The V gene's germline CDR1 is SGHTA and CDR2 FQGNSA. The CDR3 loop reads CASSLRATYEQYF. The CDR3 nucleotides read TGTGCCAGCAGCCTCAGGGCGACCTACGAGCAGTACTTC. The complete variable domain, with remaining parts taken from reference TRBV7-2 and TRBJ2-7, reads GAGVSQSPSNKVTEKGKDVELRCDPISGHTALYWYRQSLGQGLEFLIYFQGNSAPDKSGLPSDRFSAERTGGSVSTLTIQRTQQEDSAVYLCASSLRATYEQYFGPGTRLTVT.

The CDR3 DNA follows: TGTGCCAGCAACCTTGACAGGGGGGACACCGGGGAGCTGTTTTTT. This translates into CASNLDRGDTGELFF. This sequence joins TRBV6-5 and TRBJ2-2, with TRBD1 matching 9 bases. Germline CDR1 and CDR2: MNHEY and SVGAGI. This CDR3 comprises 15 residues. The ends lost 7 bases at V and 3 bases at J; junction bases unmatched: 6.

The V gene is TRBV7-2, the J gene TRBJ2-7; 13 bases agree with TRBD2. This CDR3 is built from 15 residues. The germline gives CDR1 SGHTA, CDR2 FQGNSA. The V gene end was trimmed by 5 bases and the J gene end by 9 bases; junction bases not matched to a gene: 10. The CDR3 loop reads CASSLRTSGGHLQYF. The CDR3 coding sequence is TGTGCCAGCAGCCTTCGGACTAGCGGGGGCCACCTGCAGTACTTC.

The chain has TRBV7-9 and TRBJ1-4; no clear D gene. Germline assignment: CDR1 SEHNR and CDR2 FQNEAQ (reference sequence). The CDR3 spans 15 residues. V lost 5 bases and J 0 bases, leaving 10 bases between the germline ends. CDR3 residues: CASSPQVATNEKLFF. The CDR3 DNA reads as TGTGCCAGCAGCCCTCAGGTTGCAACTAATGAAAAACTGTTTTTT.